The clone carrying this T cell receptor (beta chain) was detected only once. Its matching antigen is unknown. This sample was taken from a study of T cell responses to AZD1222 COVID-19 vaccine. Study-level information: Timing groups of about 4 and about 12 weeks for second doses were pooled.

Study outcomes and limitations: In a largely white British group with more females than males, clonal diversity was possibly underestimated. As reported, nearly half of all spike-specific TCRs target variant regions that are unmutated.

Generated by immunoSEQ multiplex PCR, the TCRdb table keeps only in-frame clones and is missing some. Here the sample spans about 150,000 clones, about 90% being singletons. The TCR comes from an adult in good health. Sequenced here: peripheral blood, sampled on day 0 of AZD1222 vaccination.

CDR3 bases: TGCGCCAGCGGATTACAGGGTAGGAACACTGAAGCTTTCTTT. Its translation is CASGLQGRNTEAFF. This chain joins TRBV5-1 and TRBJ1-1; perhaps TRBD1 as D (6 bases). Germline V gene lookup returns CDR1 SGHRS and CDR2 YFSETQ. The length of the CDR3 is 14 residues. V lost 7 bases and J lost 1, with 14 bases in between.